Listed here are 32 T cell receptor beta chains from one sample, sequenced in a study of T-cell memory formation after mild COVID-19. TCRdb itself ran the 5' RACE reads through MiXCR, one entry per CDR3 protein. The table has 350,000 to 500,000 distinct CDR3 sequences, about 25% seen once. Sequenced: PBMCs or a T cell subset sorted from them (not recorded which). The receptors here all came from an adult woman who had mild COVID-19 (a few samples of this study predate the infection). Cell type and time point are not known.

This clonotype turned up a few times. The chain has TRBV5-1 and TRBJ1-5; 7 positions match TRBD1. V shed 3 bases, J shed 4 bases, and the junction held 1 base outside the gene matches. CDR1 and CDR2 from the germline V gene are SGHRS and YFSETQ. This CDR3 is built from 13 residues. CDR3 sequence (DNA): TGCGCCAGCAGCTGGGGACAGAATCAGCCCCAGCATTTT. It is translated as CASSWGQNQPQHF.

This clonotype was counted between two and nine times. This sequence joins TRBV14 and TRBJ2-1, with 9 bases lining up with TRBD2. J lost 7 bases, V lost 1 base, and 5 bases had no gene match. This CDR3 comprises 15 residues. Germline CDR1 is SGHDN and CDR2 is FVKESK. The CDR3: CASSQASTSGNEQFF. CDR3 bases: TGTGCCAGCAGCCAAGCATCGACTAGCGGAAATGAGCAGTTCTTC.

This clonotype showed up just once. The chain is built from TRBV2 and TRBJ2-3; 7 nucleotides agree with TRBD1. CDR3 length: 15 amino acids. J lost 2 bases, V lost 6 bases, and 8 bases had no gene match. Germline CDR1 reads SNHLY; CDR2 reads FYNNEI. The CDR3 nucleotides are TGTGCCAGCAGCCCGGACAGGAGCCTCACAGATACGCAGTATTTT. This gives the protein CASSPDRSLTDTQYF. Drawing the rest from reference TRBV2 and TRBJ2-3, the complete variable domain is EPEVTQTPSHQVTQMGQEVILRCVPISNHLYFYWYRQILGQKVEFLVSFYNNEISEKSEIFDDQFSVERPDGSNFTLKIRSTKLEDSAMYFCASSPDRSLTDTQYFGPGTRLTVL.

This clonotype was counted many times. The chain recombines TRBV5-1 with TRBJ2-5; the D gene is possibly TRBD2 (6 bases). Trimming stripped 4 bases from V and 3 bases from J, with 13 bases between. Germline CDR1 reads SGHRS; CDR2 reads YFSETQ. This CDR3 has 14 amino acids. The CDR3 region is CASSPTGGKETQYF. The CDR3 nucleotides read TGCGCCAGCAGCCCTACCGGGGGAAAAGAGACCCAGTACTTC.

The V gene is TRBV6-2 or TRBV6-3, the J gene TRBJ2-3; D ambiguous. V lost 2 bases and J 5 bases, leaving 8 bases between the germline ends. Germline V gene sequence: CDR1 MNHEY, CDR2 SVGEGT. The CDR3 sequence is 13 residues long. The CDR3, as DNA: TGTGCCAGCAGTTACCGTTTAGAAGATACGCAGTATTTT. This translates into CASSYRLEDTQYF.

V and J are TRBV2 and TRBJ1-4, with 11 bases identical to TRBD1. Germline loops: CDR1 SNHLY, CDR2 FYNNEI. CDR3 length equals 15 residues. J lost 8 bases, V lost 7 bases, and 9 bases had no gene match. In nucleotides, the CDR3 is TGTGCCAGCATGGAGAGGACAGGGGGCGACGAAAAACTGTTTTTT. Translating it yields CASMERTGGDEKLFF.

The chain carries TRBV27 and TRBJ2-7; tentatively, D is TRBD2 (6 bases). The V end lost 11 bases, the J end lost 1 base, and 18 bases lay between the germline ends. The CDR3 contains 14 residues. From germline, CDR1 is MNHEY and CDR2 SMNVEV (reference sequence). The CDR3 is CARTTPDSSYEQYF. DNA for the CDR3: TGTGCCCGGACTACGCCGGACTCTTCCTACGAGCAGTACTTC.

The rearrangement uses TRBV11-2 and TRBJ1-2; D is undetermined. V lost 3 bases, J lost 6 bases, and 17 bases lay in between. The CDR3 is 15 residues long. The germline V gene has CDR1 SGHAT and CDR2 FQNNGV. Here the CDR3 reads CASSFLRTRRDGYTF. CDR3 sequence (DNA): TGTGCCAGCAGCTTCTTACGCACCAGGAGGGATGGCTACACCTTC.

This clonotype was detected only a few times. The chain links TRBV12-3 or TRBV12-4 to TRBJ2-3, with 8 positions matching TRBD1. Trimming at V came to 5 bases and at J to 3 bases, leaving 4 bases not matched to a gene. The length of the CDR3 is 14 residues. The CDR3: CASSRQGRTDTQYF. CDR3 in DNA: TGTGCCAGCAGTCGACAGGGGAGAACAGATACGCAGTATTTT.

The rearrangement joins TRBV7-9 to TRBJ1-2; 9 positions agree with TRBD1. The V segment lost 5 bases and the J segment 8 bases; nucleotides outside the gene matches: 3. Germline assignment: CDR1 SEHNR and CDR2 FQNEAQ (reference sequence). The CDR3 length is 12 residues. CDR3 nucleotide sequence: TGTGCCAGCAGCAGGACAGGGGACGGCTACACCTTC. Its protein product is CASSRTGDGYTF.

The chain's CDR3 is CASSVRTSAFGELFF. CDR3 DNA sequence: TGTGCCAGCAGCGTAAGGACTAGCGCGTTCGGGGAGCTGTTTTTT. This chain connects TRBV9 to TRBJ2-2; 9 bases line up with TRBD2. The CDR3 is made up of 15 amino acids. CDR1 is SGDLS, CDR2 YYNGEE, per germline. Losses at the gene ends were 1 base for V and 7 bases for J; bases not matched to a gene: 5.

This clonotype was counted at least ten times. V usage is TRBV7-9 and J usage is TRBJ1-6; D gene ambiguous. V lost 1 base, J lost 4 bases, and 5 bases lay in between. The CDR3 length is 14 residues. CDR1 SEHNR and CDR2 FQNEAQ come from the germline V gene (reference sequence). CDR3 region: CASSLEQYNSPLHF. In nucleotides, the CDR3 is TGTGCCAGCAGCTTAGAACAGTATAATTCACCCCTCCACTTT.

This clonotype showed up just a few times. The rearrangement joins TRBV6-6 to TRBJ2-1, with 7 positions matching TRBD1. Germline CDR1 reads MNHNY; CDR2 reads SVGAGI (reference sequence). This CDR3 has 14 amino acids. Germline trimming cut 5 bases from V and 6 bases from J; bases unmatched to any gene: 7. CDR3 sequence reads: CASSPQGTLNEQFF. The CDR3, as DNA: TGTGCCAGCAGTCCACAGGGGACACTCAATGAGCAGTTCTTC.

This chain connects TRBV4-1 to TRBJ2-5, with no clear D. Trimming left V 0 bases short and J 2 bases short, with 10 bases between. Germline assignment: CDR1 MGHRA and CDR2 YSYEKL. The CDR3 consists of 15 residues. CDR3 protein: CASSQDLGLQETQYF. DNA for the CDR3: TGCGCCAGCAGCCAAGATCTGGGCCTACAAGAGACCCAGTACTTC.

The chain is built from TRBV5-1 and TRBJ1-3; weak D call: TRBD1 (5 bases). CDR3 length: 14 residues. V gave up 0 bases and J gave up 5 bases, with 9 bases separating them. The V gene's germline CDR1 is SGHRS and CDR2 YFSETQ. The CDR3 sequence: CASSLGGDRNTIYF. The CDR3 bases are TGCGCCAGCAGCTTGGGGGGGGACCGAAACACCATATATTTT. The complete variable domain, with remaining parts taken from reference TRBV5-1 and TRBJ1-3, reads KAGVTQTPRYLIKTRGQQVTLSCSPISGHRSVSWYQQTPGQGLQFLFEYFSETQRNKGNFPGRFSGRQFSNSRSEMNVSTLELGDSALYLCASSLGGDRNTIYFGEGSWLTVV.

The chain is built from TRBV5-1 and TRBJ2-7, with 7 bases aligning to TRBD1. This CDR3 region has 16 residues. V was pared by 4 bases and J by 5 bases, with 15 bases of the junction left unmatched. The germline gives CDR1 SGHRS, CDR2 YFSETQ. Here the CDR3 reads CASSPPRGQGVNEQYF. For the CDR3, the DNA is TGCGCCAGCAGCCCCCCTAGGGGCCAGGGGGTCAACGAGCAGTACTTC.

V usage is TRBV14 and J usage is TRBJ2-4; D is perhaps TRBD2 (6 bases). V lost 0 bases to trimming and J lost 4 bases, with 10 bases between them. The CDR3 runs 15 residues. CDR1 is SGHDN, CDR2 FVKESK, per germline. The CDR3 here is CASSQDMAGKNIQYF. The CDR3 DNA sequence: TGTGCCAGCAGCCAAGATATGGCGGGGAAAAACATTCAGTACTTC.

In its sample, this clonotype was seen a few times. This sequence joins TRBV30 and TRBJ2-6; D is undetermined. Trimming took off 8 bases at V and 3 bases at J, with 8 bases between the two ends. This CDR3 comprises 12 residues. Germline loops: CDR1 GTSNPN, CDR2 SVGIG (reference sequence). This CDR3 reads CAALDGANVLTF. CDR3 DNA sequence: TGTGCCGCCTTGGATGGGGCCAACGTCCTGACTTTC. Full variable domain (remainder filled in from reference TRBV30 and TRBJ2-6): SQTIHQWPATLVQPVGSPLSLECTVEGTSNPNLYWYRQAAGRGLQLLFYSVGIGQISSEVPQNLSASRPQDRQFILSSKKLLLSDSGFYLCAALDGANVLTFGAGSRLTVL.

This clonotype was observed a handful of times. The chain has TRBV5-1 and TRBJ2-1, with 9 bases identical to TRBD2. This CDR3 region has 16 residues. Germline lookup yields CDR1 SGHRS and CDR2 YFSETQ. V was pared by 0 bases and J by 2 bases, with 3 bases of the junction left unmatched. In DNA form, the CDR3 reads TGCGCCAGCAGCTTGGGTAGCGGGAGAGCCTACAATGAGCAGTTCTTC. It encodes CASSLGSGRAYNEQFF.

This clonotype was counted between two and nine times. The chain is built from TRBV5-5 and TRBJ2-7; D gene unclear. V shed 3 bases and J shed 9 bases, with 13 bases lying between them. Germline V gene data show CDR1 as SGHKS and CDR2 as YYEKEE (reference sequence). The CDR3 length is 12 residues. The CDR3 DNA reads as TGTGCCAGCAGCTCCAACCCCCTGGGGCAGTACTTC. It translates to CASSSNPLGQYF. Complete variable domain (other parts from reference TRBV5-5 and TRBJ2-7): DAGVTQSPTHLIKTRGQQVTLRCSPISGHKSVSWYQQVLGQGPQFIFQYYEKEERGRGNFPDRFSARQFPNYSSELNVNALLLGDSALYLCASSSNPLGQYFGPGTRLTVT.

The V gene is TRBV7-9, the J gene TRBJ2-3; D is undetermined. The CDR3 is made up of 15 amino acids. The V end was cut by 4 bases, the J end by 0 bases, with 11 bases between. Germline V gene lookup returns CDR1 SEHNR and CDR2 FQNEAQ (reference sequence). CDR3 sequence: CASSSRSISTDTQYF. CDR3 nucleotide sequence: TGTGCCAGCAGCTCCCGTTCAATCAGCACAGATACGCAGTATTTT.

This clonotype was seen repeatedly, ten times or more. The chain is built from TRBV4-3 and TRBJ2-2; D not resolved. V lost 4 bases to trimming and J lost 6 bases, with 6 bases between them. The germline gives CDR1 LGHNA, CDR2 YSLEER. The CDR3 loop spans 12 amino acids. The CDR3 bases are TGCGCCAGCAGCCCACGGGCCGGGGAGCTGTTTTTT. Its protein product is CASSPRAGELFF.

This clonotype was seen a few times. The CDR3 reads CASSYLILAGGTDTQYF. The CDR3 region has the DNA TGTGCCAGCAGCTACTTGATACTAGCGGGGGGGACAGATACGCAGTATTTT. This chain links TRBV7-8 with TRBJ2-3; 13 nucleotides agree with TRBD2. The J segment lost 3 bases and the V segment lost 4 bases, leaving 7 bases of the junction unmatched. The CDR3 consists of 17 residues. The germline gives CDR1 SGHVS, CDR2 FQNEAQ.

This chain joins TRBV4-3 and TRBJ2-3, with D tentatively TRBD2 (5 bases). Per germline, CDR1 LGHNA and CDR2 YSLEER. Trimming removed 5 bases at V and 2 bases at J, with 8 bases between. The CDR3 has 13 residues. The chain's CDR3 is CASSGSPTDTQYF. In nucleotides, the CDR3 is TGCGCCAGCAGCGGGAGCCCCACAGATACGCAGTATTTT.

The CDR3 is CASPAGPRGDTGELFF. CDR3 DNA: TGTGCCAGCCCAGCAGGTCCGAGGGGCGACACCGGGGAGCTGTTTTTT. V and J are TRBV6-1 and TRBJ2-2; possibly TRBD1 or TRBD2 for D (5 bases each). Between the trimmed V and J ends, which lost 8 bases and 3 bases, there was a span of 19 bases. The CDR3 has 16 amino acids. Germline CDR1 is MNHNS and CDR2 is SASEGT.

The chain is built from TRBV6-1 and TRBJ1-1; the match to TRBD1 covers 7 bases. The CDR3 runs 13 residues. Germline V gene sequence: CDR1 MNHNS, CDR2 SASEGT. The V and J ends lost 8 bases and 7 bases, in that order; junction bases with no gene match: 10. The CDR3 region is CASERQGSIEAFF. The DNA of the CDR3 is TGTGCCAGCGAGAGACAGGGATCGATTGAAGCTTTCTTT.

CDR3 in amino acids: CASSQEIYEQYF. The CDR3 DNA reads as TGTGCCAGCAGCCAAGAGATCTACGAGCAGTACTTC. The chain has TRBV2 and TRBJ2-7; D gene uncertain. Trimming removed 6 bases from V and 3 bases from J, with 9 bases in between. This CDR3 comprises 12 residues. CDR1 SNHLY and CDR2 FYNNEI come from the germline V gene.

This clonotype showed up just a few times. The CDR3 sequence is CASSPWTGNTEAFF. CDR3 DNA: TGTGCCAGCAGCCCTTGGACAGGGAACACTGAAGCTTTCTTT. The chain carries TRBV3-1 and TRBJ1-1; the match to TRBD1 covers 7 bases. The CDR3 covers 14 residues. The V and J ends lost 4 bases and 1 base, in that order; junction bases with no gene match: 3. CDR1 and CDR2 (germline): LGHDT, YNNKEL (reference sequence). The variable domain in full, completed from reference TRBV3-1 and TRBJ1-1, reads DTAVSQTPKYLVTQMGNDKSIKCEQNLGHDTMYWYKQDSKKFLKIMFSYNNKELIINETVPNRFSPKSPDKAHLNLHINSLELGDSAVYFCASSPWTGNTEAFFGQGTRLTVV.

V is TRBV5-1 and J is TRBJ1-1; D gene uncertain. The CDR3 is made up of 11 amino acids. CDR1 and CDR2 (germline): SGHRS, YFSETQ. V lost 2 bases and J 7 bases, leaving 6 bases between the germline ends. CDR3 protein: CASSFSDEAFF. The DNA of the CDR3 is TGCGCCAGCAGCTTCAGCGATGAAGCTTTCTTT.

The genes are TRBV7-2 and TRBJ1-1; 8 bases fit TRBD1. This CDR3 has 14 residues. Trimming removed 0 bases from V and 8 bases from J; junction bases left unmatched: 5. Germline CDR1 reads SGHTA; CDR2 reads FQGNSA. The CDR3 reads CASSLAPDRAEAFF. The CDR3, as DNA: TGTGCCAGCAGCTTAGCTCCGGACAGGGCAGAAGCTTTCTTT.

This clonotype was seen a handful of times. This sequence joins TRBV20-1 and TRBJ2-5, with 10 positions matching TRBD2. V shed 5 bases and J 7 bases; nucleotides not matched to a gene: 13. The CDR3 sequence is 15 residues long. CDR1 and CDR2 from the germline V gene are DFQATT and SNEGSKA (reference sequence). The CDR3 here is CSAPPASGSRVTQYF. The CDR3 DNA sequence: TGCAGTGCTCCCCCAGCTAGCGGGAGTAGAGTGACCCAGTACTTC.

This rearrangement joins TRBV6-6 to TRBJ1-5; no reliable D call. Trimming removed 8 bases from V and 2 bases from J, with 10 bases in between. The CDR3 runs to 13 residues. In germline, CDR1 is MNHNY, CDR2 SVGAGI (reference sequence). The CDR3 loop is CASRVEGNQPQHF. In DNA, the CDR3 is TGTGCCAGCCGCGTTGAGGGCAATCAGCCCCAGCATTTT.